This TCR beta chain comes out of a study of PD-L1 blockade in urothelial cancer. Overall study: Male sex and bladder-origin urothelial cancer were recorded for about 85% of the roughly 30 patients. Each participant's history included 0 to 3 prior chemotherapy regimens. Researchers found blood samples held a median of 141,255 T cells.

The germline gives CDR1 MRHNA, CDR2 SNTAGT. The CDR3 is 14 amino acids. The V gene lost 3 bases and the J gene lost 8 bases, with 16 bases spanning the gap. Clones were sequenced by immunoSEQ multiplex PCR, and TCRdb holds only the in-frame ones, with some missing. The profile covers more than 55,000 clones, with 80% to 90% appearing a single time and more than 1.5% taken by the ten largest. Time point defined: pretreatment peripheral blood. Pretreatment and on-treatment samples were taken, numbering 1 to 8 per patient. The chain uses TRBV6-4 and TRBJ2-5; D is perhaps TRBD1 (5 bases). The sample was PBMCs, taken around atezolizumab (anti-PD-L1) treatment. The sequence was obtained from a man between 70 and 80 years old with urothelial cancer. CDR3 protein: CASSESQATTTQYF. CDR3 bases: TGTGCCAGCAGTGAGTCACAGGCTACTACCACCCAGTACTTC.